A single sample is the source of the 20 T cell receptor beta chains below, sequenced in a study of shared clonotypes between healthy human individuals. The table came from immunoSEQ multiplex PCR; TCRdb's copy has only in-frame clones and leaves some out. Of over a million clones listed, approximately 98.5% are singletons. Sequenced input: naive CD4+ T cells sorted from blood. The subset here: CD45RA+ positively selected. Receptors originate from a man aged 25-45 years in good health.

This sequence joins TRBV5-1 and TRBJ2-4; 8 bases fit TRBD1. V was clipped by 2 bases and J by 9 bases; unmatched bases: 10. The CDR3 extends over 15 amino acids. Germline assignment: CDR1 SGHRS and CDR2 YFSETQ. CDR3 residues: CASSLTNQGAGIQYF. CDR3 DNA sequence: TGCGCCAGCAGCTTAACTAACCAGGGGGCCGGCATTCAGTACTTC.

The genes are TRBV4-2 and TRBJ2-5; 15 nucleotides match TRBD2. Germline V gene lookup returns CDR1 LGHNA and CDR2 YNFKEQ. The CDR3 is 20 residues long. The V segment lost 1 base and the J segment 1 base; nucleotides outside the gene matches: 10. The CDR3 DNA is TGTGCCAGCAGCCAAGTCGGACTAGCGGGAGGGCCCTCGTCCCAAGAGACCCAGTACTTC. Protein: CASSQVGLAGGPSSQETQYF.

The chain combines TRBV7-9 with TRBJ2-5; D uncertain. Germline CDR1 reads SEHNR; CDR2 reads FQNEAQ (reference sequence). V gave up 3 bases and J gave up 2 bases, with 10 bases separating them. The CDR3 totals 14 residues. In nucleotides, the CDR3 is TGTGCCAGCAGCTTCTATACAGTTCAAGAGACCCAGTACTTC. Residues: CASSFYTVQETQYF.

The CDR3 protein is CASSVGQGLGKLFF. CDR3 sequence (DNA): TGTGCCAGCAGTGTGGGACAGGGATTGGGAAAACTGTTTTTT. The chain employs TRBV2 and TRBJ1-4, with 9 bases fitting TRBD1. Germline V gene lookup returns CDR1 SNHLY and CDR2 FYNNEI. The CDR3 runs 14 residues. The V segment lost 4 bases and the J segment 10 bases; nucleotides outside the gene matches: 7.

The chain links TRBV6-1 to TRBJ2-7, with D perhaps TRBD2 (6 bases). The CDR3 totals 16 residues. Germline CDR1 is MNHNS and CDR2 is SASEGT. Deletions cut 4 bases from V and 3 bases from J, with 19 bases between. Here the CDR3 reads CASSGLISGLGYEQYF. The CDR3 DNA sequence: TGTGCCAGCAGTGGACTCATAAGCGGGCTAGGCTACGAGCAGTACTTC.

This clone appeared once. The chain employs TRBV18 and TRBJ1-5; no definite D call. Germline CDR1 is KGHSH and CDR2 is LQKENI. The CDR3 loop spans 17 amino acids. The V gene lost 1 base and the J gene lost 0 bases, with 13 bases spanning the gap. CDR3 sequence: CASSPRRETSSNQPQHF. The CDR3 DNA sequence: TGTGCCAGCTCACCACGAAGAGAGACATCTAGCAATCAGCCCCAGCATTTT.

This rearrangement joins TRBV2 to TRBJ2-3, with 10 bases lining up with TRBD2. Trimming removed 3 bases from V and 14 bases from J; junction bases left unmatched: 8. The CDR3 spans 13 residues. Germline CDR1 SNHLY, CDR2 FYNNEI. The CDR3 sequence is CASSEASGSVRYF. In DNA form, the CDR3 reads TGTGCCAGCAGTGAGGCTAGCGGGAGCGTTCGGTATTTT.

Points on this clone: Other DNA sequences from this sample encode an identical CDR3 as well. The chain uses TRBV5-1 and TRBJ1-1, with TRBD1 matching 8 bases. The germline V gene has CDR1 SGHRS and CDR2 YFSETQ. Trimming removed 4 bases from V and 4 bases from J; junction bases left unmatched: 3. The CDR3 is 13 residues long. CDR3 in amino acids: CASSRTGGTEAFF. The CDR3, as DNA: TGCGCCAGCAGCCGAACAGGGGGCACTGAAGCTTTCTTT.

The chain carries TRBV7-9 and TRBJ2-2; maybe TRBD1 (6 bases). Trimming took off 6 bases at V and 6 bases at J, with 23 bases between the two ends. CDR1 and CDR2 (germline): SEHNR, FQNEAQ (reference sequence). CDR3 length equals 17 residues. The CDR3 loop is CASSPGVGTQRAGELFF. In DNA, the CDR3 is TGTGCCAGCAGTCCAGGGGTCGGGACCCAACGGGCCGGGGAGCTGTTTTTT.

This clone has only one observation. The gene calls are TRBV6-5 and TRBJ1-1; D is unclear. The CDR3 loop spans 16 amino acids. V lost 0 bases and J 4 bases, leaving 15 bases between the germline ends. Germline assignment: CDR1 MNHEY and CDR2 SVGAGI. The CDR3 nucleotides are TGTGCCAGCAGTTACTCGATCGTCGGGTTTAGCACTGAAGCTTTCTTT. Translation gives CASSYSIVGFSTEAFF.

The chain links TRBV4-1 to TRBJ1-2; D may be TRBD1 (5 bases). The CDR3 sequence is 16 residues long. Trimming took 3 bases from V and 9 from J, leaving 23 bases between them. CDR1 and CDR2 from the germline V gene are MGHRA and YSYEKL. CDR3 residues: CASSQPGTRRQGSYTF. In nucleotides, the CDR3 is TGCGCCAGCAGCCAGCCCGGGACCCGCCGTCAGGGCAGCTACACCTTC.

The count of this clone is one. The V gene is TRBV12-5, the J gene TRBJ2-1, with D possibly matching TRBD2 (6 bases). The germline V gene has CDR1 LGHNT and CDR2 FRNRAP. Trimming left V 0 bases short and J 0 bases short, with 30 bases between. The CDR3 is 23 amino acids. CDR3 nucleotides: TGTGCTAGTGGTTTGGTACGGCGGGGTCTCCTACCTGGGGGAAATAGCTCCTACAATGAGCAGTTCTTC. Its protein is CASGLVRRGLLPGGNSSYNEQFF.

This chain uses TRBV29-1 with TRBJ1-1; 9 bases map to TRBD1. CDR1 and CDR2 (germline): SQVTM, ANQGSEA. CDR3 length: 13 amino acids. V dropped 6 bases and J dropped 2; count of bases not matched to a gene: 4. The CDR3 bases are TGCAGCGTCCGACAGGGGGTTAACACTGAAGCTTTCTTT. Its translation is CSVRQGVNTEAFF.

This clone was observed a single time. The chain combines TRBV7-9 with TRBJ2-1; D uncertain. Per the germline V gene, CDR1 is SEHNR and CDR2 is FQNEAQ (reference sequence). V lost 3 bases and J 7 bases, leaving 10 bases between the germline ends. This CDR3 region has 13 residues. CDR3: CASSFRLENEQFF. The CDR3 region has the DNA TGTGCCAGCAGCTTTCGGTTAGAAAATGAGCAGTTCTTC. The complete variable domain, with remaining parts taken from reference TRBV7-9 and TRBJ2-1, reads DTGVSQNPRHKITKRGQNVTFRCDPISEHNRLYWYRQTLGQGPEFLTYFQNEAQLEKSRLLSDRFSAERPKGSFSTLEIQRTEQGDSAMYLCASSFRLENEQFFGPGTRLTVL.

The gene calls are TRBV7-3 and TRBJ1-1; TRBD1 might be the D (6 bases). CDR3 size: 12 residues. V lost 5 bases and J lost 8, with 12 bases in between. Germline loops: CDR1 SGHTA, CDR2 FQGTGA. CDR3: CASSKQGGEAFF. CDR3 nucleotides: TGTGCCAGCAGCAAACAGGGAGGGGAAGCTTTCTTT.

The chain carries TRBV11-2 and TRBJ2-7; D call uncertain. V lost 1 base and J 5 bases, leaving 12 bases between the germline ends. The CDR3 covers 14 residues. The germline gives CDR1 SGHAT, CDR2 FQNNGV. The CDR3 here is CASSLGINTDEQYF. DNA for the CDR3: TGTGCCAGCAGCTTAGGGATAAACACGGACGAGCAGTACTTC.

The chain recombines TRBV6-5 with TRBJ2-7; D could derive from TRBD1 or TRBD2 (5 bases each). The ends were cut back, 0 bases at V and 3 bases at J, with 12 bases in the middle. Germline values: CDR1 MNHEY, CDR2 SVGAGI. This CDR3 has 15 residues. The CDR3 protein is CASSYSTQGVYEQYF. The DNA of the CDR3 is TGTGCCAGCAGTTACTCGACTCAGGGAGTCTACGAGCAGTACTTC.

This chain uses TRBV29-1 with TRBJ2-6; no clear D gene. This CDR3 comprises 13 residues. CDR1 is SQVTM and CDR2 is ANQGSEA in the germline V gene. V lost 4 bases, J lost 2 bases, and 6 bases lay in between. CDR3 nucleotides: TGCAGCGTTGTACGTCCTGGGGCCAACGTCCTGACTTTC. This codes for CSVVRPGANVLTF. The variable domain in full, with the rest retrieved from reference TRBV29-1 and TRBJ2-6, is SAVISQKPSRDICQRGTSLTIQCQVDSQVTMMFWYRQQPGQSLTLIATANQGSEATYESGFVIDKFPISRPNLTFSTLTVSNMSPEDSSIYLCSVVRPGANVLTFGAGSRLTVL.

V and J are TRBV6-5 and TRBJ1-5; TRBD1 aligns across 8 bases. Trimming took 2 bases from V and 5 from J; bases not matched to a gene: 2. The CDR3 extends over 14 amino acids. From germline, CDR1 is MNHEY and CDR2 SVGAGI. The CDR3, as DNA: TGTGCCAGCAGTTACACGACAGGGGATCAGCCCCAGCATTTT. This codes for CASSYTTGDQPQHF.

J is TRBJ1-1 and V is TRBV5-1; the D is unclear. Germline V gene data show CDR1 as SGHRS and CDR2 as YFSETQ. The CDR3 contains 16 residues. Trimming pared 2 bases from V and 3 bases from J, leaving 17 bases between. CDR3 DNA sequence: TGCGCCAGCAGCTTCAACCGGGTCTCCGGGGACACTGAAGCTTTCTTT. Amino acid sequence: CASSFNRVSGDTEAFF.